This paragraph reports one TCR beta chain. This clonotype was seen more than once but under ten times. Its target antigen remains unknown. A junction end diverges from the germline sequence, so it may reflect a read error. These data belong to a study of T cells in Graves' hyperthyroidism and ophthalmopathy (dated by TCRdb to about 2019). Turning to the overall study: Peripheral blood samples were taken at the time of initial diagnosis, prior to any treatment. To identify TCR V-J signatures that set the groups apart, the researchers used a discovery cohort of approximately 98 patients, made up of under 50 with Graves' ophthalmopathy and approximately 57 with stable Graves' hyperthyroidism. Prospective prediction of ophthalmopathy was tested in an independent validation cohort consisting of 18 hyperthyroidism patients and some 15 patients who later progressed to ophthalmopathy. The 95 to 100 discovery patients were randomly split 7:3 into training and test sets. In six Graves' hyperthyroidism patients, the study also compared T-cell repertoires from thyroid tissue with T-cell repertoires from blood. After sampling, hyperthyroidism patients received methimazole starting at 30 mg daily, and ophthalmopathy patients received high-dose intravenous methylprednisolone. According to the paper, TCR Vbeta CDR3 sequencing was carried out on some 140 peripheral blood samples, which came from 40 to 45 ophthalmopathy, under 80 hyperthyroidism and roughly 17 progressor patients. On the study overall, not on this receptor specifically: In validation, progression to ophthalmopathy was predicted by the model with roughly 71% sensitivity and roughly 76% specificity, a median of roughly 6 months before onset. No statistical method was used to fix the sample size in advance, and group allocation was not hidden from the investigators. In cross-validation, a model built on a 13 V-J signature told ophthalmopathy apart from stable hyperthyroidism with under 90% sensitivity and around 84% specificity, and in testing the same model reached 80%/75%. Most expanded thyroid clonotypes (frequency above 0.001) were also found in blood, which suggests that blood repertoires may mirror thyroid immune responses.

Moderately to severely active disease, a Clinical Activity Score of at least 3, a NOSPECS grade of at least 4, and a duration under 3 months were present in ophthalmopathy patients. Exclusion was applied to patients with uncontrolled infections, other autoimmune diseases, pregnancy or lactation. Diagnoses were established on the basis of clinical symptoms, serum thyroxine and TRAb, thyroid ultrasound, and orbital computed tomography. Ficoll-Paque density gradient centrifugation was used to isolate PBMCs from around 10 ml of fresh peripheral blood. Total RNA was extracted using Trizol reagent, and RNA quality was assessed on an Agilent 2100 Bioanalyzer. TCR beta CDR3 regions were amplified from RNA transcripts. The first round of RT-PCR for the TCR CDR3 was performed with the HTBI primer set and the Qiagen OneStep RT-PCR kit. The libraries were constructed in a second round of multiplex PCR and then size-selected and purified. Sequencing of the libraries was done on an Illumina HiSeq2000 using paired-end 100 bp reads. On the authors' methods: Raw data were processed with SOAPnuke, discarding reads with adapters, uncalled bases, mean Phred below 15, or no exact constant-primer or identifier match. COPE v1.2.5 was used to merge high-quality paired reads, and clonotypes were defined as unique nucleotide sequences. Clonotypes were aligned to IMGT TRBV, TRBD and TRBJ reference segments using MiTCR v1.1. Only V-J combinations with frequency above 0.0001, covering about 99% of repertoires, were analysed. The TCS score was defined as the ratio of F50 (clonal expansion) to E x V (chaos), calculated using BLOSUM62-based TCRdist between CDR3 peptides within each V-J. Welch's t-statistics and random forest reduced several hundred V-J features to roughly 13, which were used in a naive Bayes classifier (R e1071). The public sequencing data were trimmed at Q25 with fastp and processed into clonotypes with MiXCR by TCRdb, which kept only in-frame beta chains. When rows share a CDR3 protein, they turn into one entry using the most common DNA and genes. The V and J calls were determined by TCRdb, not by the authors. Present in this sample are under 250,000 distinct CDR3 sequences, approximately 23% of which were seen just once. The top ten hold roughly 40% of the sample.

For CDR1 and CDR2, the germline V gene (reference sequence) lists LNHDA and SQIVND. The CDR3 goes from the cysteine to the phenylalanine over 15 residues. The only DNA kept is the CDR3, 45 bases in frame from the first base. This receptor chain uses TRBV19 and TRBJ2-6; the D segment could be TRBD1, given 6 matching bases. The origin of this receptor is a woman in her thirties or forties with Graves' ophthalmopathy. The material sequenced was blood. The CDR3 is CASTGYDSGANVLTF. The nucleotides are TGTGCTAGTACAGGGTACGACTCTGGGGCCAACGTCCTGACTTTC.